This T cell receptor beta chain appears in the sequencing data of a study of beta chain features in type 1 diabetes. Expressed TCRB transcripts were sequenced because the isolated RNA had all been reverse transcribed beforehand. TCRdb's copy holds only in-frame clones and misses some; the assay was immunoSEQ multiplex PCR. The table includes about 400,000 clones, around 12% detected once. The CDR3 runs to 13 residues. Germline loops: CDR1 MNHNS, CDR2 SASEGT. The V gene lost 6 bases and the J gene lost 2 bases, with 10 bases spanning the gap. Sequenced sample: naive CD4+ T cells from blood. The receptor's source is a man between 18 and 35 years old in good health. The chain employs TRBV6-1 and TRBJ1-2; tentatively, D is TRBD1 (6 bases). The CDR3 DNA is TGTGCCAGCAGCGCAACAGGGAACTATGGCTACACCTTC. It encodes CASSATGNYGYTF.